Presented here are 3 T cell receptor beta chains from one specimen sequenced in a study of OX40 agonist ivuxolimab in advanced cancers. The repertoire was sequenced with immunoSEQ multiplex PCR; TCRdb's copy has only in-frame clones and lacks some. The sample holds 45,000 to 65,000 clones, less than 90% seen once. The sample in question was CD4+ or CD8+ T cells sorted from blood, obtained in a trial of the OX40 agonist ivuxolimab. The origin of the receptors is an adult with an advanced solid tumor such as melanoma, head and neck, liver or kidney cancer.

The chain joins TRBV7-9 to TRBJ1-5; no firm D call. Trimming cost V 0 bases and J 5 bases, with 5 bases left between them. Germline V gives CDR1 SEHNR, CDR2 FQNEAQ (reference sequence). The CDR3 runs to 13 residues. This CDR3 reads CASSLAWDQPQHF. The CDR3 nucleotides are TGTGCCAGCAGCTTAGCGTGGGATCAGCCCCAGCATTTT.

The chain carries TRBV6-1 and TRBJ1-6, with a tentative D call TRBD1 (5 bases). The CDR3 has 14 amino acids. V was trimmed by 3 bases and J by 10 bases, leaving 13 bases between them. Looked up from germline, CDR1 is MNHNS and CDR2 is SASEGT. CDR3 bases: TGTGCCAGCAGTGAGACAGATCTGGGGTCACCCCTCCACTTT. Translated, it gives CASSETDLGSPLHF.

The chain couples TRBV27 to TRBJ2-7; a weak D match, TRBD1 (6 bases). The CDR3 extends over 13 amino acids. V lost 6 bases, J lost 3 bases, and 12 bases lay in between. Looked up from germline, CDR1 is MNHEY and CDR2 is SMNVEV (reference sequence). CDR3 loop: CASSPGQDYEQYF. The CDR3, as DNA: TGTGCCAGCAGCCCGGGACAAGACTACGAGCAGTACTTC.